A selection of T cell receptor beta chains follows, all from one sample in a study of blood T cell repertoires in COVID-19. Clones were read by immunoSEQ multiplex PCR, and TCRdb kept only the in-frame ones, dropping some. Of roughly 150,000 clones in the sample, around four fifths are singletons; the top ten hold 2.5% to 3%. Sample: peripheral blood. The receptor source for this set is a woman at least 80 years old with COVID-19, enrolled during active disease. Both conserved end residues are part of each CDR3. The D gene is left open where the match is weak. Clone size, where shown, is once, few, many, or a class for clones that have expanded.

V gene,J gene,D gene,clone size,CDR3 protein,CDR3 DNA
TRBV15,TRBJ1-2,.,.,CATSGLGATYLYGYTF,TGTGCCACCAGCGGATTAGGGGCGACCTATCTCTATGGCTACACCTTC
TRBV4-2,TRBJ1-5,.,.,CASSQSTGRRVNQPQHF,TGTGCCAGCAGCCAATCCACAGGGCGAAGGGTCAATCAGCCCCAGCATTTT
TRBV30,TRBJ1-1,.,.,CAWSGGMRGDTEAFF,TGTGCCTGGAGTGGGGGGATGCGGGGGGACACTGAAGCTTTCTTT
TRBV2,TRBJ2-7,TRBD2,.,CASSEVVAGGGEQYF,TGTGCCAGCAGTGAAGTGGTAGCGGGAGGGGGGGAGCAGTACTTC
TRBV19,TRBJ1-1,.,.,CASSIWQGRAFF,TGTGCCAGTAGTATCTGGCAGGGCCGAGCTTTCTTT
TRBV5-3,TRBJ2-2,TRBD2,.,CARSNRQREGCTGELFF,TGTGCCAGAAGCAACCGCCAGCGGGAGGGGTGTACCGGGGAGCTGTTTTTT
TRBV30,TRBJ1-2,TRBD1,few,CAWKKTGESGYTF,TGTGCCTGGAAAAAGACAGGGGAGTCTGGCTACACCTTC
TRBV7-9,TRBJ1-4,.,.,CASSLAVGRRSNEKLFF,TGTGCCAGCAGCCTAGCGGTGGGCAGGCGATCTAATGAAAAACTGTTTTTT
TRBV10-3,TRBJ2-2,TRBD1,.,CAISSRQGSTGELFF,TGTGCCATCAGTTCCCGACAGGGGAGCACCGGGGAGCTGTTTTTT
TRBV9,TRBJ2-1,TRBD2,.,CASSARRLAAYNEQFF,TGTGCCAGCAGCGCACGGAGACTAGCGGCATACAATGAGCAGTTCTTC